The T cell receptor beta chain described here comes from a study of T-cell memory formation after mild COVID-19. Notes on the study in general: For second-wave clones that peaked at day 37, SARS-CoV-2 specificity went unverified.

cDNA libraries for TCR alpha and TCR beta, carrying sample barcodes and UMIs, came from 5'RACE with constant-segment primers. TCRdb re-derived calls from the 5' RACE reads in MiXCR, one entry per CDR3 protein. The sample holds approximately 150,000 distinct CDR3 sequences, about 14% seen once. This clonotype came up a few times. Its antigen is unknown. Germline loops: CDR1 MNHEY, CDR2 SMNVEV (reference sequence). V lost 0 bases and J lost 6; bases outside the gene matches: 7. This CDR3 is 16 amino acids long. The chain is built from TRBV27 and TRBJ2-7; 11 bases line up with TRBD1. Sample: PBMCs or a T cell subset sorted from them (not recorded which). The receptor was derived from an adult woman who had mild COVID-19 (a few samples of this study predate the infection). Cell type and time point are not known. The CDR3 DNA is TGTGCCAGCAGTTTATCAGGACAGGGGGCTACTGTCGAGCAGTACTTC. It encodes CASSLSGQGATVEQYF.